This TCR beta chain was recovered during a study of CD8+CD57+ T cells in acquired aplastic anemia (dated 2018 in TCRdb). Looking at the study overall: A mean of around 3 ug of DNA, ranging from roughly 0.19 to 27.4 ug, was extracted from sorted CD4+ and CD8+ cells. CD8+CD57+ expansion was defined as a frequency above the mean frequency observed in healthy subjects.

What the work shows at the level of the full study, not this receptor alone: Between patients and healthy controls, no significant difference in CD8+ Simpson's diversity was found (P=0.060). Although twenty-nine CD8+ CDR3 sequences were shared by patients and controls, these sequences appeared highly expressed in patients and within the immunodominant clones of patients.

Flow cytometry had shown CD8+CD57+ cell expansion in the patients selected for sequencing. Every patient had a diagnosis of severe acquired aplastic anemia based on International Study of Aplastic Anemia and Agranulocytosis and Camitta criteria. No patient had received any therapy when blood was sampled. In the study, sorted CD4+ and CD8+ blood T cells from patients with severe aplastic anemia and from healthy subjects underwent deep sequencing of TCR repertoires. Patients were enrolled under clinicaltrials.gov protocols 00001620, 01623167, 00001397, 00071045, 00081523 and 00961064 in the USA. Ficoll-Paque density gradient centrifugation was used to isolate peripheral blood mononuclear cells. Before DNA was extracted, CD4+ and CD8+ T cells were sorted using either FACS or magnetic beads. Profiling of TCR beta VDJ combinations and CDR3 sequences used genomic DNA as the template. TCR repertoire sequencing was run on an Illumina HiSeq 2000. The original pipeline was this. Repertoires were assessed using TRBV/TRBJ rearrangement plots, CDR3 size and DJ length profiles, and Simpson's diversity index. The most abundant DNA sequence in the deep sequencing data was defined as the immunodominant clone. CDR3 amino acid sequences were checked for sharing between subjects and were compared against published repertoires and the VDJdb database. TCRdb reprocessed the public reads (quality trimming at Q25 with fastp, clone calling with MiXCR) and kept in-frame beta chains. CDR3 protein sequences are deduplicated, and each keeps its most common genes and DNA. TCRdb's processing, not the authors' own work, is the source of the V and J calls. In this sample the table shows about 200,000 distinct CDR3 sequences, around 49% of which occur a single time. The top ten clonotypes cover just under 20% of the sample.

In regard to this clonotype: Its recognized antigen is unknown. It has no much larger one-base neighbor in the sample; base qualities were not kept.

This TCR derives from a human donor with aplastic anemia. Sequencing input: sorted CD4+, CD8+, or CD8+CD57+ T cells (not recorded which) from PBMCs.

The CDR3: CASSPRGEGEKLFF. The DNA sequence reads TGTGCCAGCAGCCCGCGGGGTGAGGGTGAAAAACTGTTTTTT. Recombination joined TRBV9 with TRBJ1-4; a confident D gene designation cannot be given. CDR1 and CDR2 (SGDLS, YYNGEE) derive from the germline V gene. There are 14 amino acids in the CDR3, from cysteine to phenylalanine inclusive. Of the read, only the CDR3 DNA is kept; its 42 bases are in frame from base 1. V loses 4 bases, J loses 7 bases, and the germline ends lie 14 bases apart.